One sample yielded the 17 T cell receptor beta chains listed below, sequenced in a study of blood T cell repertoires in COVID-19. Using immunoSEQ multiplex PCR, the repertoire was profiled, and TCRdb retains in-frame clones only, with some absent. This sample has about 81,000 clones; under 90% occur once, and the top ten carry about 14%. Sequencing was carried out using peripheral blood. The origin of the receptors is a woman in her 70s with acute or convalescent COVID-19.

The V call is TRBV2, the J call TRBJ2-2; no clear D. CDR1 is SNHLY and CDR2 is FYNNEI in the germline V gene. V was shortened by 4 bases and J by 0 bases, with 15 bases between the two germline ends. The CDR3 spans 17 residues. The CDR3 sequence is CASSGPLGSTNTGELFF. DNA of the CDR3: TGTGCCAGCAGTGGCCCCCTCGGGTCCACGAACACCGGGGAGCTGTTTTTT.

The CDR3 loop reads CAISRTSGYNEQFF. The CDR3 DNA reads TGTGCCATCAGTAGGACTAGCGGTTACAATGAGCAGTTCTTC. The rearrangement uses TRBV10-3 and TRBJ2-1; the match to TRBD2 covers 10 bases. There are 14 residues in the CDR3. V shed 5 bases, J shed 4 bases, and the junction held 2 bases outside the gene matches. CDR1 and CDR2 (germline): ENHRY, SYGVKD.

The DNA for the CDR3 is TGTGCCAGCAGTCCCCGAAGCGGTTGGGGAACCTATAGCAATCAGCCCCAGCATTTT. Protein sequence: CASSPRSGWGTYSNQPQHF. V and J are TRBV27 and TRBJ1-5; D uncertain. V lost 5 bases, J lost 0 bases, and 23 bases lay in between. This CDR3 has 19 amino acids. In germline, CDR1 is MNHEY, CDR2 SMNVEV (reference sequence).

This chain connects TRBV29-1 to TRBJ1-2; TRBD1 might be the D (6 bases). This CDR3 comprises 13 residues. Trimming removed 8 bases from V and 4 bases from J, with 17 bases in between. CDR1 and CDR2 (germline): SQVTM, ANQGSEA. DNA of the CDR3: TGCAGCTCGAGTGGGGGGGCGGCCTATGGCTACACCTTC. This translates into CSSSGGAAYGYTF. Using reference TRBV29-1 and TRBJ1-2 for the parts outside the CDR3, the full variable domain is SAVISQKPSRDICQRGTSLTIQCQVDSQVTMMFWYRQQPGQSLTLIATANQGSEATYESGFVIDKFPISRPNLTFSTLTVSNMSPEDSSIYLCSSSGGAAYGYTFGSGTRLTVV.

The V call is TRBV7-9, the J call TRBJ1-6; D is unresolved. The CDR3 loop spans 14 amino acids. From germline, CDR1 is SEHNR and CDR2 FQNEAQ (reference sequence). V gave up 0 bases and J gave up 6 bases, with 6 bases separating them. The CDR3 region has the DNA TGTGCCAGCAGCTTAGCGCGGGCTAATTCACCCCTCCACTTT. Translated, it gives CASSLARANSPLHF.

V usage is TRBV7-2 and J usage is TRBJ2-1, with a tentative D call TRBD1 (5 bases). Trimming took off 5 bases at V and 1 base at J, with 12 bases between the two ends. In germline, CDR1 is SGHTA, CDR2 FQGNSA. The CDR3 spans 15 residues. The CDR3 nucleotides are TGTGCCAGCAGCCTGGGGCTAACGTCCTACAATGAGCAGTTCTTC. Amino acid sequence: CASSLGLTSYNEQFF.

The genes are TRBV6-4 and TRBJ2-3; TRBD1 matches at 8 bases. The length of the CDR3 is 14 residues. CDR1 and CDR2 (germline): MRHNA, SNTAGT. V shed 3 bases, J shed 1 base, and the junction held 0 bases outside the gene matches. The CDR3 sequence is CASSEGQGTDTQYF. DNA for the CDR3: TGTGCCAGCAGTGAGGGACAGGGCACAGATACGCAGTATTTT.

The V and J genes are TRBV1 and TRBJ2-3; the DNA was not used to check the table's D call, TRBD2. TRBV1 is a documented pseudogene. CDR3 size: 16 residues. The CDR3 spells CTSSQEGPSGRDTQYF. CDR3 bases: TGCACCAGCAGCCAAGAAGGGCCTAGCGGGAGGGATACGCAGTATTTT.

V is TRBV30 and J is TRBJ1-1, with 9 bases identical to TRBD1. The CDR3 runs 14 residues. Unmatched junction bases numbered 2, after V lost 2 bases and J lost 1 base. From germline, CDR1 is GTSNPN and CDR2 SVGIG (reference sequence). CDR3 sequence: CAWSTGQGNTEAFF. CDR3 bases: TGTGCCTGGAGTACGGGACAGGGGAACACTGAAGCTTTCTTT.

V and J are TRBV5-6 and TRBJ2-3; D perhaps matches TRBD2 (5 bases). Per germline, CDR1 SGHDT and CDR2 YYEEEE. Trimming took off 1 base at V and 0 bases at J, with 18 bases between the two ends. There are 18 residues in the CDR3. The CDR3 region has the DNA TGTGCCAGCAGCTTGAGACTCGGACTTTTCGCTAGCACAGATACGCAGTATTTT. This encodes CASSLRLGLFASTDTQYF. Using reference TRBV5-6 and TRBJ2-3 for the parts outside the CDR3, the full variable domain is DAGVTQSPTHLIKTRGQQVTLRCSPKSGHDTVSWYQQALGQGPQFIFQYYEEEERQRGNFPDRFSGHQFPNYSSELNVNALLLGDSALYLCASSLRLGLFASTDTQYFGPGTRLTVL.

This chain uses TRBV7-9 with TRBJ2-1; weak D call: TRBD1 (7 bases). Germline V gene data show CDR1 as SEHNR and CDR2 as FQNEAQ (reference sequence). This CDR3 is built from 14 residues. V was shortened by 0 bases and J by 8 bases, with 11 bases between the two germline ends. The CDR3 region is CASSLAQGGDEQFF. The CDR3 nucleotides read TGTGCCAGCAGCTTAGCCCAGGGGGGCGATGAGCAGTTCTTC.

The sample holds one count of this clone. Other DNA sequences within the sample encode an identical CDR3. This chain connects TRBV2 to TRBJ2-3, with 8 nucleotides matching TRBD2. This CDR3 spans 15 amino acids. Germline assignment: CDR1 SNHLY and CDR2 FYNNEI. Losses at the gene ends were 6 bases for V and 1 base for J; bases not matched to a gene: 6. CDR3 in amino acids: CASSDSGVGTDTQYF. Here the CDR3 DNA reads TGTGCCAGCAGCGATAGCGGGGTAGGCACAGATACGCAGTATTTT. The whole variable domain, remainder taken from reference TRBV2 and TRBJ2-3, is EPEVTQTPSHQVTQMGQEVILRCVPISNHLYFYWYRQILGQKVEFLVSFYNNEISEKSEIFDDQFSVERPDGSNFTLKIRSTKLEDSAMYFCASSDSGVGTDTQYFGPGTRLTVL.

The CDR3 sequence: CASSSGTAMNTEAFF. CDR3 DNA: TGTGCCAGCAGTTCCGGGACAGCTATGAACACTGAAGCTTTCTTT. V gene TRBV6-5 combines with J gene TRBJ1-1, with TRBD1 matching 7 bases. The CDR3 is made up of 15 amino acids. The germline CDR1 and CDR2 sequences are MNHEY and SVGAGI. The trim removed 4 bases at V and 0 bases at J, leaving 5 bases unmatched.

The CDR3 DNA sequence: TGTGCCACCCTGGTTAGCGGGAGTGGTGATGAGCAGTTCTTC. Encoded protein: CATLVSGSGDEQFF. The genes are TRBV10-3 and TRBJ2-1, with 9 bases fitting TRBD2. After removal of 10 bases from V and 8 bases from J, the junction contained 12 bases not matched to a gene. CDR3 length: 14 residues. The germline CDR1 and CDR2 sequences are ENHRY and SYGVKD.

The chain carries TRBV4-3 and TRBJ2-1; 14 bases map to TRBD2. V lost 1 base, J lost 7 bases, and 3 bases stayed unmatched. Germline values: CDR1 LGHNA, CDR2 YSLEER. The CDR3 runs 16 residues. In DNA, the CDR3 is TGCGCCAGCAGCCAAGGGACTAGCGGGAGGTGGAATGAGCAGTTCTTC. It is translated as CASSQGTSGRWNEQFF.

The chain joins TRBV19 to TRBJ2-3, with D perhaps matching TRBD2 (5 bases). CDR1 LNHDA and CDR2 SQIVND come from the germline V gene (reference sequence). Trimming pared 7 bases from V and 8 bases from J, leaving 19 bases between. CDR3 length: 14 amino acids. The CDR3 spells CASKASPTPGTQYF. The CDR3 nucleotides read TGTGCCAGTAAAGCTAGCCCCACGCCGGGTACGCAGTATTTT.

This clone came up once. The V gene is TRBV27, the J gene TRBJ2-1; 12 bases are shared with TRBD2. Looked up from germline, CDR1 is MNHEY and CDR2 is SMNVEV (reference sequence). CDR3 length: 17 residues. V dropped 4 bases and J dropped 3; count of bases not matched to a gene: 7. CDR3 region: CASSSPTSGSGYNEQFF. CDR3 sequence (DNA): TGTGCCAGCAGTTCCCCGACTAGCGGGAGTGGCTACAATGAGCAGTTCTTC.